These T cell receptor beta chains were read from a single sample in a study of shared clonotypes between healthy human individuals. The data were produced by immunoSEQ multiplex PCR, yet TCRdb's version contains in-frame clones alone and is incomplete. Seen here are about 750,000 clones, around 93% observed once, and the top ten hold nearly 25%. The material sequenced was naive CD8+ T cells sorted from blood. Receptor source: a man aged 30 to 45 in good health. The CDR3 runs from the conserved cysteine through the conserved F or W. D genes are given only for firm matches. Rows give clone size only sometimes, using once, few, many, or a class for an expanded clone.

NA NA TRBJ1-4 TRBV7-9 CASSLFGEGEATNEKLFF TGTGCCAGCAGCTTATTTGGAGAAGGAGAAGCAACTAATGAAAAACTGTTTTTT
TRBD2 NA TRBJ2-1 TRBV16 CASSQQLAGWVF TGTGCCAGCAGCCAACAACTAGCGGGATGGGTCTTC
NA once TRBJ1-1 TRBV19 CASSMEGGTEAFF TGTGCCAGTAGTATGGAAGGCGGGACAGAAGCTTTCTTT
TRBD2 NA TRBJ2-7 TRBV7-9 CASSFGAGSGLSYEQYF TGTGCCAGCAGCTTTGGGGCAGGTAGCGGGTTATCCTACGAGCAGTACTTC
NA NA TRBJ1-1 TRBV15 CATSRQGTDTEAFF TGTGCCACCAGCAGACAGGGGACGGACACTGAAGCTTTCTTT
NA NA TRBJ2-1 TRBV30 CAWSVDGGTYNEQFF TGTGCCTGGAGTGTAGACGGGGGCACCTACAATGAGCAGTTCTTC
NA NA TRBJ1-1 TRBV5-1 CASSFGVRGDEAFF TGCGCCAGCAGCTTTGGGGTTCGGGGAGATGAAGCTTTCTTT
NA NA TRBJ2-6 TRBV9 CASSVVSGANVLTF TGTGCCAGCAGCGTAGTCTCTGGGGCCAACGTCCTGACTTTC
TRBD2 NA TRBJ2-1 TRBV5-5 CASSLDGTSGYYNEQFF TGTGCCAGCAGCTTGGACGGGACTAGCGGGTATTACAATGAGCAGTTCTTC
TRBD1 NA TRBJ2-2 TRBV4-1 CASSQDRGHDTGELFF TGCGCCAGCAGCCAAGACAGGGGGCATGACACCGGGGAGCTGTTTTTT
NA NA TRBJ1-4 TRBV7-9 CASSPPGSHEKLFF TGTGCCAGCAGCCCTCCAGGTAGTCATGAAAAACTGTTTTTT
NA once TRBJ2-1 TRBV7-9 CASRSPTAGGATNEQFF TGTGCCAGCAGATCTCCCACCGCCGGGGGCGCAACGAATGAGCAGTTCTTC
NA NA TRBJ1-1 TRBV7-9 CASSFVEAFF TGTGCCAGCAGCTTTGTTGAAGCTTTCTTT
TRBD2 once TRBJ2-1 TRBV9 CASSVSTLAGGYNEQFF TGTGCCAGCAGCGTATCTACTCTAGCGGGAGGTTACAATGAGCAGTTCTTC
TRBD2 NA TRBJ2-1 TRBV27 CASSSVAGEDNNEQFF TGTGCCAGCAGTAGCGTAGCGGGAGAGGACAACAATGAGCAGTTCTTC
NA NA TRBJ2-2 TRBV2 CASSLKYTGELFF TGTGCCAGCAGTTTGAAATACACCGGGGAGCTGTTTTTT
NA NA TRBJ1-2 TRBV7-9 CASSLGALNYGYTF TGTGCCAGCAGCTTAGGAGCCCTTAACTATGGCTACACCTTC
NA NA TRBJ1-2 TRBV9 CASNPSRGGNYGYTF TGTGCCAGCAACCCGTCCCGGGGGGGAAACTATGGCTACACCTTC
NA NA TRBJ2-2 TRBV29-1 CSVDGEATGELFF TGCAGCGTTGATGGTGAGGCCACCGGGGAGCTGTTTTTT
TRBD1 NA TRBJ2-1 TRBV27 CASSPTGQGFNEQFF TGTGCCAGCAGTCCAACGGGACAGGGCTTCAATGAGCAGTTCTTC
TRBD2 NA TRBJ2-3 TRBV7-9 CASSFPGLARNTDTQYF TGTGCCAGCAGCTTCCCGGGACTAGCGAGGAACACAGATACGCAGTATTTT
NA NA TRBJ2-3 TRBV18 CASSPRDHFNTQYF TGTGCCAGCTCACCCCGGGACCATTTTAATACGCAGTATTTT
NA NA TRBJ2-7 TRBV19 CATLEENSYEQYF TGTGCCACCTTGGAGGAGAACTCCTACGAGCAGTACTTC
NA NA TRBJ2-2 TRBV28 CASSLSTTTGELFF TGTGCCAGCAGTTTATCGACTACCACCGGGGAGCTGTTTTTT